This T cell receptor beta chain was profiled in a study of identical twins. For this clonotype: Its antigen is unidentified.

V lost 4 bases, J lost 6 bases, and 15 bases stayed unmatched. The germline gives CDR1 DFQATT, CDR2 SNEGSKA (reference sequence). The CDR3 runs 16 residues. General study results and limits: One should note that invariant MAIT and iNKT cells could partly confound zero-insertion analyses. Models predicted less out-of-frame TCR alpha sharing in monozygotic twins than was found.

It was template switching that added a universal primer site, and there were unique molecular identifiers on the cDNA. TCRdb reprocessed the 5' RACE reads via MiXCR and lists one record per CDR3 protein. Here the sample spans 1.5 million or so distinct CDR3 sequences, about 32% being singletons. This TCR derives from a newborn girl in good health. The rearrangement links TRBV20-1 to TRBJ2-3; TRBD2 matches at 8 bases. The sequencing sample was made of cord blood. The CDR3 sequence: CSATALLAVLGDTQYF. Written as DNA, the CDR3 is TGCAGTGCTACTGCCCTACTAGCGGTCCTTGGGGATACGCAGTATTTT.